A selection of T cell receptor beta chains follows, all from one sample in a study of blood T cell repertoires in COVID-19. Libraries were prepared by immunoSEQ multiplex PCR; TCRdb keeps only in-frame clonotypes and omits some of them. The table includes some 400,000 clones, about 87% detected once. The sample taken for sequencing was peripheral blood. The receptors shown here come from a woman aged 60-75 years with COVID-19, enrolled during active disease. CDR3s include the opening cysteine and the closing phenylalanine or tryptophan. The order of the fields is D gene, clone size, J gene, V gene, CDR3 DNA, CDR3 protein. D genes are given only for firm matches. Size tells how often a clone was seen (once, few, many) or the class of an expanded clone, and some rows leave it out.

. | . | TRBJ2-5 | TRBV5-5 | TGTGCCAGCAGCTCCTTGGAGACCCAGTACTTC | CASSSLETQYF
. | . | TRBJ1-5 | TRBV5-1 | TGCGCCAGCAGCCTCGAAGGAGGCAATCAGCCCCAGCATTTT | CASSLEGGNQPQHF
TRBD1 | . | TRBJ1-6 | TRBV6-5 | TGTGCCAGCAGTTTAATAGGCGGGACAGGGGGTCCATCCCTCCACTTT | CASSLIGGTGGPSLHF
. | once | TRBJ1-1 | TRBV7-6 | TGTGCCAGCAGCTTATTAAATGAGGCCTTTACTGAAGCTTTCTTT | CASSLLNEAFTEAFF
TRBD1 | . | TRBJ2-7 | TRBV2 | TGTGCCAGCAGTGGGGAGATTACAGGGGGCACATCCTCCTACGAGCAGTACTTC | CASSGEITGGTSSYEQYF
TRBD1 | once | TRBJ1-2 | TRBV6-5 | TGTGCCAGCAGCCTCCGGGACAGGGGTGACTATGGCTACACCTTC | CASSLRDRGDYGYTF
. | . | TRBJ1-4 | TRBV28 | TGTGCCAGCAGTCCCCCGGCCCGACGGGTTGAAAAACTGTTTTTT | CASSPPARRVEKLFF
. | . | TRBJ1-1 | TRBV5-4 | TGTGCCAGCAGCCCAGGGTCCACTGAAGCTTTCTTT | CASSPGSTEAFF
. | once | TRBJ2-5 | TRBV18 | TGTGCCAGCTCACCCGGCAGCGGACCAGAGACCCAGTACTTC | CASSPGSGPETQYF
. | . | TRBJ1-1 | TRBV11-2 | TGTGCCAGCAGCGTACGCCGGGGCACTGAAGCTTTCTTT | CASSVRRGTEAFF
. | . | TRBJ2-5 | TRBV21-1 | TGTGCCAGCAGCCAAGTGTGTGGCGGGGGCATAGAGACCCAGTACTTC | CASSQVCGGGIETQYF
. | . | TRBJ2-7 | TRBV12-3/TRBV12-4 | TGTGCCAGCAGTTCCAATTACGAGCAGTACTTC | CASSSNYEQYF
. | . | TRBJ1-1 | TRBV5-1 | TGCGCCAGCACCCTGATAGGAGCTATGAACACTGAAGCTTTCTTT | CASTLIGAMNTEAFF
TRBD1 | . | TRBJ1-3 | TRBV5-1 | TGCGCCAGCAGCTTGCAGGGGGCTGGAAACACCATATATTTT | CASSLQGAGNTIYF
TRBD1 | . | TRBJ1-1 | TRBV13 | TGTGCCAGCAGCCCGGGACAGGGGAAGCCTGAAGCTTTCTTT | CASSPGQGKPEAFF
. | . | TRBJ2-1 | TRBV18 | TGTGCCAGCTCACCACCTCTCTATGAGCAGTTCTTC | CASSPPLYEQFF
TRBD2 | . | TRBJ2-1 | TRBV28 | TGTGCCAGCATAACCAGCGGGGTACACTCCTACAATGAGCAGTTCTTC | CASITSGVHSYNEQFF
TRBD2 | . | TRBJ2-2 | TRBV5-5 | TGTGCCAGCAGCTTCCAGCGGGGGGGCCGTTACACCGGGGAGCTGTTTTTT | CASSFQRGGRYTGELFF
. | . | TRBJ2-5 | TRBV28 | TGTGCCAGCAGTTCCCCGAGGGGGGGGGCAGAGACCCAGTACTTC | CASSSPRGGAETQYF
. | . | TRBJ2-3 | TRBV5-1 | TGCGCCAGCAGCTTGGTTCCGACGGGGGGCTCAAAGACAGATACGCAGTATTTT | CASSLVPTGGSKTDTQYF
. | . | TRBJ2-2 | TRBV7-9 | TGTGCCAGCAGCTTAGTAGGGGCGGCCGGGGAGCTGTTTTTT | CASSLVGAAGELFF
TRBD1 | . | TRBJ2-2 | TRBV11-1 | TGTGCCAGCAGCTTATGGACAGGGGGACACACCGGGGAGCTGTTTTTT | CASSLWTGGHTGELFF
TRBD1 | . | TRBJ1-1 | TRBV25-1 | TGTGCCAGCAGCGGACAGGGGAAAGCTTTCTTT | CASSGQGKAFF
. | . | TRBJ2-7 | TRBV6-5 | TGTGCCAGCAGTTACGCGACAGGAGTCTACGAGCAGTACTTC | CASSYATGVYEQYF
TRBD1 | . | TRBJ1-1 | TRBV6-2/TRBV6-3 | TGTGCCAGCAGCCCGACAGGGTACACTGAAGCTTTCTTT | CASSPTGYTEAFF
. | . | TRBJ1-4 | TRBV6-6 | TGTGCCAGCATATCCGGGGGTAATGAAAAACTGTTTTTT | CASISGGNEKLFF
. | . | TRBJ1-1 | TRBV25-1 | TGTGCCAGCAGTGAATATAGCGACACTGAAGCTTTCTTT | CASSEYSDTEAFF
TRBD1 | . | TRBJ2-7 | TRBV3-1/TRBV3-2 | TGTGCCAGCAGCCAAGGACAGGGAAGCTCCTACGAGCAGTACTTC | CASSQGQGSSYEQYF
TRBD2 | . | TRBJ2-1 | TRBV11-2 | TGTGCCAGCAGCCCGCGACTAGCGGGGGGCGAGCAGTTCTTC | CASSPRLAGGEQFF
. | . | TRBJ1-1 | TRBV5-5 | TGTGCCAGCAGCCGTGGGACACTTAACACTGAAGCTTTCTTT | CASSRGTLNTEAFF
TRBD2 | . | TRBJ2-2 | TRBV19 | TGTGCCAGTAGTAGACCGGTAGCGGGCACCGGGGAGCTGTTTTTT | CASSRPVAGTGELFF
TRBD1 | . | TRBJ1-1 | TRBV11-2 | TGTGCCAGCAGCTTGACAGGGCGTATCCCTGAAGCTTTCTTT | CASSLTGRIPEAFF
TRBD1 | . | TRBJ1-5 | TRBV28 | TGTGCCAGCAGCTCAACCGGGACAGGGCGCCAGCCCCAGCATTTT | CASSSTGTGRQPQHF
. | . | TRBJ2-5 | TRBV5-1 | TGCGCCAGCAGCTTGGGTCACTTGCAAGAGACCCAGTACTTC | CASSLGHLQETQYF